This T cell receptor (beta chain) was identified during a study of cytomegalovirus exposure and HLA in healthy donors. Study-wide findings and caveats: Common viral pathogens seemed, in a later analysis, to connect with several of the most significant clusters.

As to this clone: Its specificity is unknown.

The primer mix had 60 Vbeta and 13 Jbeta primers. Original handling: Unique TCR beta chains numbered approximately 80 million in a later analysis, with around 10 million shared. Profiling relied on immunoSEQ multiplex PCR, and the TCRdb table lists in-frame clones only, not all of them. The D gene and trimming were derived from the DNA, and the V and J assignments and clone size from that table. The sample comprises about 190,000 clones, roughly four fifths of which are singletons, and approximately 2.8% rests with the top ten. This CDR3 spans 14 amino acids. The germline gives CDR1 MGHDK, CDR2 SYGVNS. Between the trimmed V and J ends, which lost 1 base and 5 bases, there was a span of 11 bases.

The receptor was derived from a woman younger than 45 in good health and CMV-seropositive. Specimen: PBMCs. The chain couples TRBV25-1 to TRBJ2-5; tentative D call: TRBD2 (6 bases). CDR3 residues: CASSEWGEVETQYF. The CDR3 DNA sequence: TGTGCCAGCAGTGAATGGGGGGAGGTGGAGACCCAGTACTTC.